Below are 32 T cell receptor beta chains sequenced from a single sample in a study of blood T cell repertoires in COVID-19 (TCRdb year 2020). The library was made by the immunoSEQ multiplex PCR assay. Imported from immuneACCESS, the table was reduced by TCRdb to in-frame sequences with V and J called. These copies leave out some clones; in studies compared against another copy, an unresolved V gene accounts for under half, and the cause of the remainder is not known. This sample holds approximately 98,000 clones; about 88% were observed only once. In total, the top ten clones hold 2% to 3% of the sample. The specimen was peripheral blood. These receptor sequences come from a human donor in a cohort sampled during active COVID-19.

The CDR3 nucleotides read TGTGCCAGTAGCCTCTCTTATGTCTGGAGCGATGGCTACACCTTC. Protein sequence: CASSLSYVWSDGYTF. The gene calls are TRBV19 and TRBJ1-2; unclear D gene. This CDR3 spans 15 amino acids. The germline V gene has CDR1 LNHDA and CDR2 SQIVND (reference sequence). Trimming shortened V by 6 bases and J by 6 bases, and 20 bases separated the two germline ends.

This clone appeared once. The chain employs TRBV2 and TRBJ2-1; 15 bases are shared with TRBD2. Germline values: CDR1 SNHLY, CDR2 FYNNEI. The J segment lost 2 bases and the V segment lost 0 bases, leaving 5 bases of the junction unmatched. The CDR3 has 19 amino acids. DNA for the CDR3: TGTGCCAGCAGTGAAGCGCGGACTAGCGGGAGGGGCACCTACAATGAGCAGTTCTTC. Its protein is CASSEARTSGRGTYNEQFF.

This clone was observed once. The chain is built from TRBV28 and TRBJ1-1, with TRBD1 identical over 11 bases. CDR1 is MDHEN, CDR2 SYDVKM, per germline. CDR3 length equals 16 residues. V shed 3 bases, J shed 1 base, and the junction held 4 bases outside the gene matches. The CDR3: CASSFGTGGGNTEAFF. CDR3 coding DNA: TGTGCCAGCAGTTTCGGGACAGGGGGTGGGAACACTGAAGCTTTCTTT. Filled out from reference TRBV28 and TRBJ1-1, the complete variable domain reads DVKVTQSSRYLVKRTGEKVFLECVQDMDHENMFWYRQDPGLGLRLIYFSYDVKMKEKGDIPEGYSVSREKKERFSLILESASTNQTSMYLCASSFGTGGGNTEAFFGQGTRLTVV.

V gene TRBV18 combines with J gene TRBJ2-5; possibly TRBD2 for D (6 bases). V was trimmed by 6 bases and J by 2 bases, leaving 16 bases between them. The germline CDR1 and CDR2 sequences are KGHSH and LQKENI. The CDR3 is 15 amino acids. The CDR3 sequence: CASSVFGTPQETQYF. The CDR3 nucleotides read TGTGCCAGCTCCGTATTCGGGACTCCACAAGAGACCCAGTACTTC. The full variable domain, rest sourced from reference TRBV18 and TRBJ2-5, is NAGVMQNPRHLVRRRGQEARLRCSPMKGHSHVYWYRQLPEEGLKFMVYLQKENIIDESGMPKERFSAEFPKEGPSILRIQQVVRGDSAAYFCASSVFGTPQETQYFGPGTRLLVL.

This chain links TRBV7-9 with TRBJ2-5; 9 nucleotides agree with TRBD2. With 5 bases clipped from V and 5 bases from J, the junction kept 6 bases outside the gene matches. Germline loops: CDR1 SEHNR, CDR2 FQNEAQ (reference sequence). CDR3 length: 14 residues. The CDR3: CASSISGSGETQYF. The CDR3 bases are TGTGCCAGCAGCATTAGCGGGAGTGGGGAGACCCAGTACTTC.

V usage is TRBV2 and J usage is TRBJ1-3; 7 nucleotides match TRBD1. After removal of 7 bases from V and 0 bases from J, the junction contained 6 bases not matched to a gene. This CDR3 spans 15 amino acids. The germline CDR1 and CDR2 sequences are SNHLY and FYNNEI. CDR3 region: CASKGGQRSGNTIYF. CDR3 DNA: TGTGCCAGCAAGGGGGGACAGCGCTCTGGAAACACCATATATTTT.

The chain carries TRBV6-2 or TRBV6-3 and TRBJ2-4; 10 nucleotides line up with TRBD2. V lost 6 bases to trimming and J lost 12 bases; unmatched junction nucleotides: 11. This CDR3 contains 14 residues. Germline V gene data show CDR1 as MNHEY and CDR2 as SVGEGT. CDR3 region: CASSYSGTSVGQYF. In nucleotides, the CDR3 is TGTGCCAGCAGCTATTCCGGGACTAGCGTGGGTCAGTACTTC.

The chain recombines TRBV20-1 with TRBJ1-1, with D unclear. This CDR3 region has 11 residues. From germline, CDR1 is DFQATT and CDR2 SNEGSKA (reference sequence). Trimming took off 8 bases at V and 5 bases at J, with 12 bases between the two ends. This CDR3 is CSSRRVTEAFF. The CDR3 coding sequence is TGCAGTTCCCGGCGGGTGACTGAAGCTTTCTTT.

CDR3 loop: CASSEFPGQGASEAFF. The CDR3 region has the DNA TGTGCCAGCAGTGAATTTCCGGGACAGGGGGCTAGTGAAGCTTTCTTT. This sequence joins TRBV6-1 and TRBJ1-1, with TRBD1 matching over 12 bases. The CDR3 totals 16 residues. V shed 2 bases and J 7 bases; nucleotides not matched to a gene: 8. CDR1 is MNHNS, CDR2 SASEGT, per germline.

This clone is a singleton in its sample. This rearrangement joins TRBV6-5 to TRBJ1-1; TRBD1 might be the D (5 bases). Trimming stripped 6 bases from V and 1 base from J, with 9 bases between. The germline CDR1 and CDR2 sequences are MNHEY and SVGAGI. The CDR3 loop spans 13 amino acids. The CDR3 loop is CASSLQGNTEAFF. The CDR3, as DNA: TGTGCCAGCAGCCTCCAGGGGAACACTGAAGCTTTCTTT.

The chain joins TRBV5-1 to TRBJ1-2; D is unresolved. From germline, CDR1 is SGHRS and CDR2 YFSETQ. Trimming pared 0 bases from V and 8 bases from J, leaving 11 bases between. This CDR3 spans 13 amino acids. In DNA, the CDR3 is TGCGCCAGCAGCTTGGGGAACTACGGAGGCTACACCTTC. It encodes CASSLGNYGGYTF.

CDR3 DNA: TGTGCCAGCAGCCAAGGGACAGGGGGGCACGAGCAGTACTTC. Its translation is CASSQGTGGHEQYF. The rearrangement joins TRBV3-1 (or the pseudogene TRBV3-2) to TRBJ2-7, with TRBD1 identical over 10 bases. The V gene end was trimmed by 1 base and the J gene end by 5 bases; junction bases not matched to a gene: 2. CDR3 length: 14 amino acids. Germline lookup yields CDR1 LGHDT and CDR2 YNNKEL (reference sequence).

CDR3 amino acids: CASSTSGTSGGDNEQFF. Written as DNA, the CDR3 is TGTGCCAGCAGCACCTCCGGGACTAGCGGGGGGGACAATGAGCAGTTCTTC. This sequence joins TRBV7-8 and TRBJ2-1; 16 bases fit TRBD2. CDR3 length equals 17 residues. Germline V gene lookup returns CDR1 SGHVS and CDR2 FQNEAQ. V dropped 5 bases and J dropped 5; count of bases not matched to a gene: 6.

This chain joins TRBV5-1 and TRBJ2-4; 9 bases align to TRBD1. CDR1 is SGHRS and CDR2 is YFSETQ in the germline V gene. The CDR3 runs 14 residues. Losses at the gene ends were 4 bases for V and 4 bases for J; bases not matched to a gene: 3. The CDR3 nucleotides are TGCGCCAGCAGCAAGGGGACAGGGAAAAACATTCAGTACTTC. Translating it yields CASSKGTGKNIQYF.

The genes are TRBV29-1 and TRBJ1-1; 7 positions match TRBD1. CDR3 length: 14 amino acids. J lost 5 bases, V lost 6 bases, and 12 bases had no gene match. Germline V gene data show CDR1 as SQVTM and CDR2 as ANQGSEA. CDR3 bases: TGCAGCGTCAGGACAGGAACAACCCATACTGAAGCTTTCTTT. This gives the protein CSVRTGTTHTEAFF.

The rearrangement links TRBV7-9 to TRBJ1-2; weak D call: TRBD1 (6 bases). The ends were cut back, 5 bases at V and 6 bases at J, with 19 bases in the middle. CDR3 length: 15 amino acids. Germline-derived CDR1 and CDR2 are SEHNR and FQNEAQ (reference sequence). The DNA of the CDR3 is TGTGCCAGCAGCCCGTACTCAGGGGCCCCTCATGGCTACACCTTC. The encoded protein is CASSPYSGAPHGYTF.

V is TRBV28 and J is TRBJ2-1; 7 bases fit TRBD2. CDR3 length: 16 residues. The V segment lost 5 bases and the J segment 1 base; nucleotides outside the gene matches: 8. CDR1 and CDR2 (germline): MDHEN, SYDVKM. In DNA, the CDR3 is TGTGCCAGCAGTCCCTATGCGGGGGATTCCTACAATGAGCAGTTCTTC. This codes for CASSPYAGDSYNEQFF. The variable domain in full, with the rest retrieved from reference TRBV28 and TRBJ2-1, is DVKVTQSSRYLVKRTGEKVFLECVQDMDHENMFWYRQDPGLGLRLIYFSYDVKMKEKGDIPEGYSVSREKKERFSLILESASTNQTSMYLCASSPYAGDSYNEQFFGPGTRLTVL.

J is TRBJ2-3 and V is TRBV27, with 7 bases matching TRBD1. After removal of 8 bases from V and 4 bases from J, the junction contained 3 bases not matched to a gene. This CDR3 is built from 12 residues. Germline assignment: CDR1 MNHEY and CDR2 SMNVEV (reference sequence). The CDR3 region is CASSTGADTQYF. CDR3 DNA sequence: TGTGCCAGCTCTACAGGGGCAGATACGCAGTATTTT.

This clone has more than one count but fewer than ten. The chain recombines TRBV6-6 with TRBJ1-3; TRBD1 is a possible D gene (6 bases). V gave up 8 bases and J gave up 8 bases, with 16 bases separating them. This CDR3 comprises 13 residues. Germline lookup yields CDR1 MNHNY and CDR2 SVGAGI (reference sequence). The CDR3: CASLRVEGDTIYF. For the CDR3, the DNA is TGTGCCAGCTTGAGGGTTGAGGGGGACACCATATATTTT.

The chain uses TRBV2 and TRBJ2-7, with TRBD1 matching 8 bases. The V gene's germline CDR1 is SNHLY and CDR2 FYNNEI. This CDR3 has 15 amino acids. V shed 4 bases, J shed 3 bases, and the junction held 8 bases outside the gene matches. The CDR3 DNA follows: TGTGCCAGCAGTGTTGGCAGGGGGCCCCTCTACGAGCAGTACTTC. Translation gives CASSVGRGPLYEQYF.

The chain employs TRBV6-6 and TRBJ2-1; 9 bases are shared with TRBD1. The CDR3 has 15 residues. From germline, CDR1 is MNHNY and CDR2 SVGAGI (reference sequence). The V gene end was trimmed by 7 bases and the J gene end by 5 bases; junction bases not matched to a gene: 9. CDR3 DNA sequence: TGTGCCAGCACCCAGGGACAGGGAGCGGACAATGAGCAGTTCTTC. It encodes CASTQGQGADNEQFF.

This clone has a single count. Here the CDR3 reads CASSPGTSGGEQFF. DNA for the CDR3: TGTGCCAGCAGCCCCGGGACTAGCGGGGGTGAGCAGTTCTTC. This chain links TRBV3-1 (or the pseudogene TRBV3-2) with TRBJ2-1; 14 nucleotides match TRBD2. The CDR3 covers 14 residues. V gave up 4 bases and J gave up 9 bases; unmatched junction bases: 2. Germline lookup yields CDR1 LGHDT and CDR2 YNNKEL (reference sequence).

The chain couples TRBV29-1 to TRBJ2-3; 11 bases match TRBD2. The CDR3 covers 14 residues. V dropped 4 bases and J dropped 4; count of bases not matched to a gene: 4. Germline V CDR1 and CDR2: SQVTM, ANQGSEA. Here the CDR3 reads CSVGSGRAPDTQYF. CDR3 in DNA: TGCAGCGTTGGTAGCGGGAGGGCCCCAGATACGCAGTATTTT.

The chain links TRBV19 to TRBJ2-7; the match to TRBD1 covers 9 bases. From germline, CDR1 is LNHDA and CDR2 SQIVND (reference sequence). The trim removed 8 bases at V and 2 bases at J, leaving 7 bases unmatched. There are 14 residues in the CDR3. As DNA, the CDR3 is TGTGCCAGTGGTCCATGGGACAGGGCCTACGAGCAGTACTTC. This codes for CASGPWDRAYEQYF.

The chain links TRBV5-4 to TRBJ2-2, with D possibly matching TRBD1 (5 bases). This CDR3 has 15 residues. Between the trimmed V and J ends, which lost 2 bases and 8 bases, there was a span of 16 bases. Per germline, CDR1 SGHNT and CDR2 YYREEE (reference sequence). CDR3 in DNA: TGTGCCAGCAGCTTTCGTCAAGGGGCGCAGGGGGAGCTGTTTTTT. Translated, it gives CASSFRQGAQGELFF.

The chain is built from TRBV2 and TRBJ1-6; TRBD1 matches at 9 bases. Germline trimming cut 6 bases from V and 10 bases from J; bases unmatched to any gene: 4. The CDR3 consists of 13 residues. Germline V gene data show CDR1 as SNHLY and CDR2 as FYNNEI. CDR3 coding DNA: TGTGCCAGCAGAAGGACAGGGGAGTCACCCCTCCACTTT. This gives the protein CASRRTGESPLHF.

CDR3 DNA sequence: TGTGCCAGCAGCCAAGCAGGGGGGGAGACCCAGTACTTC. Its translation is CASSQAGGETQYF. The rearrangement links TRBV3-1 (or the pseudogene TRBV3-2) to TRBJ2-5; D may be TRBD1 (7 bases). Germline loops: CDR1 LGHDT, CDR2 YNNKEL (reference sequence). V was pared by 1 base and J by 5 bases, with 8 bases between. CDR3 length: 13 amino acids.

The V call is TRBV5-4, the J call TRBJ2-3; possibly TRBD2 for D (6 bases). V lost 4 bases to trimming and J lost 2 bases, with 20 bases between them. This CDR3 has 17 residues. From germline, CDR1 is SGHNT and CDR2 YYREEE (reference sequence). The CDR3 bases are TGTGCCAGCAGCCCAAATATGGCGGGACGACTCACAGATACGCAGTATTTT. Encoded protein: CASSPNMAGRLTDTQYF.

The rearrangement joins TRBV2 to TRBJ2-7; D gene unclear. This CDR3 has 17 amino acids. V was clipped by 6 bases and J by 1 base, with 22 bases between them. Germline loops: CDR1 SNHLY, CDR2 FYNNEI. This CDR3 is CASRENAEHDLSYEQYF. The CDR3 DNA follows: TGTGCCAGCAGGGAAAACGCCGAACACGACTTGTCCTACGAGCAGTACTTC.

V usage is TRBV7-8 and J usage is TRBJ2-7, with 10 bases that match TRBD1. The V gene end was trimmed by 5 bases and the J gene end by 3 bases; junction bases not matched to a gene: 4. CDR1 is SGHVS and CDR2 is FQNEAQ in the germline V gene. The CDR3 sequence is 14 residues long. The CDR3 region is CASSVRDRGYEQYF. In DNA form, the CDR3 reads TGTGCCAGCAGCGTCCGGGACAGGGGCTACGAGCAGTACTTC.

The V and J genes are TRBV5-1 and TRBJ1-2, with TRBD1 as a possible D gene (6 bases). The CDR3 is 15 amino acids. V was shortened by 0 bases and J by 4 bases, with 13 bases between the two germline ends. Germline assignment: CDR1 SGHRS and CDR2 YFSETQ. The CDR3 DNA sequence: TGCGCCAGCAGCTTGGGCCAGGGGACCCGCTATGGCTACACCTTC. The encoded protein is CASSLGQGTRYGYTF.

The chain carries TRBV6-2 or TRBV6-3 and TRBJ2-7; the D gene is possibly TRBD1 (5 bases). Between the trimmed V and J ends, which lost 2 bases and 9 bases, there was a span of 20 bases. Germline loops: CDR1 MNHEY, CDR2 SVGEGT. This CDR3 comprises 15 residues. The CDR3 DNA sequence: TGTGCCAGCAGTTACGGCCCCAGGGCACAGGTCGGGCAGTACTTC. Encoded protein: CASSYGPRAQVGQYF.